This T cell receptor (beta chain) comes out of a study of blood T cell repertoires in COVID-19. Study as a whole: The analysed material was cDNA or gDNA that came from T cells, B-cell-depleted T cells, or PBMCs.

Under the authors' procedure: Cell counts per sample came from amplifying reference gene primers. Data came from immunoSEQ multiplex PCR; TCRdb stores just in-frame clones and leaves some out. That table gives V, J and clone size, and the DNA gave D and trimming. This sample has roughly 97,000 clones, with 90% found just once. The sequence derives from a man between 60 and 75 years old with acute or convalescent COVID-19. The sequenced material came from peripheral blood.

The CDR3 sequence: CASSLETATGELFF. In nucleotides, the CDR3 is TGTGCCAGCAGCTTAGAGACTGCCACCGGGGAGCTGTTTTTT. This rearrangement joins TRBV7-9 to TRBJ2-2; D not resolved. V dropped 1 base and J dropped 4 bases, with 7 bases sitting between them. Germline values: CDR1 SEHNR, CDR2 FQNEAQ (reference sequence). The CDR3 consists of 14 residues.